The rows below give T cell receptor beta chains drawn from one sample of a study of blood T cell repertoires in COVID-19. Generated by immunoSEQ multiplex PCR, the TCRdb table keeps only in-frame clones and is missing some. The sample carries 100,000 to 150,000 clones, around 89% recorded once. The sample taken for sequencing was peripheral blood. The receptors come from a man aged 50-59 years with acute or convalescent COVID-19. Both conserved end residues are part of each CDR3. D genes are given only for firm matches. Clone size is stated in some rows and not others, as once, few, many or a class when expanded.

D gene	J gene	clone size	V gene	CDR3 protein	CDR3 DNA
TRBD1	TRBJ1-5	NA	TRBV24-1	CATSGEDRFSNQPQHF	TGTGCCACCAGTGGAGAGGACAGGTTTAGCAATCAGCCCCAGCATTTT
NA	TRBJ1-1	NA	TRBV5-4	CASSYRRTEAFF	TGTGCCAGCAGTTACCGACGGACAGAAGCTTTCTTT
TRBD1	TRBJ2-6	NA	TRBV3-1/TRBV3-2	CASSQTGLLSSGANVLTF	TGTGCCAGCAGCCAGACAGGGCTTCTAAGCTCTGGGGCCAACGTCCTGACTTTC
TRBD1	TRBJ1-4	once	TRBV30	CASGGRGDEKLFF	TGTGCCTCAGGGGGCAGGGGGGATGAAAAACTGTTTTTT
TRBD1	TRBJ1-2	NA	TRBV28	CASSLLTAGGVTF	TGTGCCAGCAGTTTATTGACCGCAGGGGGCGTGACCTTC
NA	TRBJ1-2	once	TRBV2	CASSAGLTYGYTF	TGTGCCAGCAGTGCCGGACTGACCTATGGCTACACCTTC
NA	TRBJ2-7	NA	TRBV6-5	CASSYQGSSYEQYF	TGTGCCAGCAGTTACCAGGGGAGCTCCTACGAGCAGTACTTC
NA	TRBJ2-2	NA	TRBV7-3	CASSKWGETGELFF	TGTGCCAGCAGCAAATGGGGGGAAACCGGGGAGCTGTTTTTT
TRBD1	TRBJ2-7	NA	TRBV10-2	CASSEWTGDEQYF	TGCGCCAGCAGTGAATGGACAGGGGACGAGCAGTACTTC
NA	TRBJ1-1	NA	TRBV3-1/TRBV3-2	CASSQDSGGTEAFF	TGTGCCAGCAGCCAAGATTCGGGGGGCACTGAAGCTTTCTTT
NA	TRBJ1-1	NA	TRBV19	CASSSQGYFSGAFF	TGTGCCAGTAGTTCTCAGGGATACTTTTCGGGAGCTTTCTTT
TRBD2	TRBJ2-3	NA	TRBV10-3	CAISGGPGRGGSETDTQYF	TGTGCCATCAGTGGGGGACCCGGACGTGGCGGGAGTGAGACGGATACGCAGTATTTT
TRBD1	TRBJ1-1	NA	TRBV5-1	CASSRGTANTEAFF	TGCGCCAGCAGCCGGGGGACAGCGAACACTGAAGCTTTCTTT
TRBD1	TRBJ1-1	NA	TRBV7-9	CASSPGDRGRNTEAFF	TGTGCCAGCAGCCCGGGGGACAGGGGGAGGAACACTGAAGCTTTCTTT
NA	TRBJ1-1	NA	TRBV6-1	CASSFYTGNTEAFF	TGTGCCAGCAGTTTCTATACAGGGAACACTGAAGCTTTCTTT
NA	TRBJ1-1	few	TRBV3-1/TRBV3-2	CASSQVPGYAFF	TGTGCCAGCAGCCAAGTACCAGGGTATGCTTTCTTT
NA	TRBJ1-1	once	TRBV2	CASRTQGLNTEAFF	TGTGCCAGCAGAACCCAGGGCCTGAACACTGAAGCTTTCTTT
TRBD2	TRBJ2-5	NA	TRBV4-1	CASSQEGEGTQYF	TGCGCCAGCAGCCAAGAAGGGGAGGGGACCCAGTACTTC
TRBD2	TRBJ2-1	NA	TRBV29-1	CSVDAPLGGGYNYNEQFF	TGCAGCGTTGATGCCCCTTTGGGCGGGGGGTACAACTACAATGAGCAGTTCTTC
TRBD1	TRBJ1-1	NA	TRBV2	CASSESGQLNTEAFF	TGTGCCAGCAGTGAATCGGGACAGCTGAACACTGAAGCTTTCTTT
NA	TRBJ1-1	once	TRBV20-1	CSASGLHTEAFF	TGCAGTGCTAGTGGTCTCCACACTGAAGCTTTCTTT
NA	TRBJ1-5	NA	TRBV7-8	CASSPQVRRDQPQHF	TGTGCCAGCAGCCCACAAGTGCGGAGGGATCAGCCCCAGCATTTT
TRBD2	TRBJ2-5	once	TRBV14	CASSQSLWLADQQETQYF	TGTGCCAGCAGCCAAAGCCTTTGGCTAGCGGACCAACAAGAGACCCAGTACTTC
TRBD1	TRBJ1-5	NA	TRBV28	CASSRNDRGNQPQHF	TGTGCCAGCAGTCGGAACGACAGGGGGAATCAGCCCCAGCATTTT
NA	TRBJ2-1	once	TRBV24-1	CATSDPNSGRYNEQFF	TGTGCCACCAGTGATCCGAATAGCGGACGATACAATGAGCAGTTCTTC
NA	TRBJ2-1	NA	TRBV9	CASNEGGSTYEQFF	TGTGCCAGCAATGAGGGGGGGAGTACCTATGAGCAGTTCTTC
NA	TRBJ1-4	NA	TRBV28	CASRQGGEKLFF	TGTGCCAGCAGACAGGGTGGTGAAAAACTGTTTTTT
NA	TRBJ1-2	NA	TRBV7-9	CASSLDRDKRYGYTF	TGTGCCAGCAGCTTGGACCGGGACAAAAGATATGGCTACACCTTC
TRBD1	TRBJ1-1	NA	TRBV4-2	CASSPGTAGPSMNTEAFF	TGTGCCAGCAGCCCGGGGACAGCCGGCCCGAGCATGAACACTGAAGCTTTCTTT
NA	TRBJ2-3	few	TRBV7-3	CASSSTASGDTQYF	TGTGCCAGCAGCTCTACCGCGTCGGGAGATACGCAGTATTTT
NA	TRBJ1-4	once	TRBV6-1	CASSEVRNEKLFF	TGTGCCAGCAGTGAAGTCAGAAATGAAAAACTGTTTTTT
TRBD2	TRBJ2-1	NA	TRBV10-2	CASRREGSYNEQFF	TGCGCCAGCAGGCGGGAGGGCTCCTACAATGAGCAGTTCTTC
NA	TRBJ1-5	once	TRBV5-6	CASSSRHWMNQPQHF	TGTGCCAGCAGCTCCCGACACTGGATGAATCAGCCCCAGCATTTT
NA	TRBJ2-7	NA	TRBV5-1	CASSLGGAGSFSYEQYF	TGCGCCAGCAGCTTGGGAGGGGCGGGGTCCTTCTCCTACGAGCAGTACTTC
NA	TRBJ1-3	once	TRBV2	CASSEQALTGNTIYF	TGTGCCAGCAGTGAGCAGGCCTTAACTGGAAACACCATATATTTT
TRBD1	TRBJ1-1	NA	TRBV5-1	CASSLVYRGKMNTEAFF	TGCGCCAGCAGCTTGGTGTACAGGGGCAAGATGAACACTGAAGCTTTCTTT
TRBD1	TRBJ2-7	few	TRBV7-9	CASSSGTAGGEQYF	TGTGCCAGCAGCTCGGGGACAGCAGGTGGGGAGCAGTACTTC
TRBD1	TRBJ2-5	NA	TRBV7-2	CASSLLGQVQETQYF	TGTGCCAGCAGCTTATTAGGACAGGTCCAAGAGACCCAGTACTTC
NA	TRBJ1-1	NA	TRBV5-4	CASSLAGAANTEAFF	TGTGCCAGCAGCTTGGCAGGGGCGGCGAACACTGAAGCTTTCTTT
TRBD1	TRBJ1-2	NA	TRBV25-1	CASSESKTGGVYGYTF	TGTGCCAGCAGTGAATCAAAGACAGGGGGTGTCTATGGCTACACCTTC
NA	TRBJ2-7	NA	TRBV10-2	CASTRGPSYEQYF	TGCGCCAGCACCAGGGGACCCTCGTACGAGCAGTACTTC
NA	TRBJ1-2	NA	TRBV9	CASSVTPRGAEGGYTF	TGTGCCAGCAGCGTAACTCCCCGGGGGGCGGAAGGGGGCTACACCTTC
NA	TRBJ1-1	NA	TRBV2	CASSQSPGTNTEAFF	TGTGCCAGCAGCCAGTCCCCCGGGACTAACACTGAAGCTTTCTTT
NA	TRBJ2-7	NA	TRBV6-1	CASSDLGRRTSSSYEQYF	TGTGCCAGCAGTGACCTCGGGCGTCGGACAAGTAGCTCCTACGAGCAGTACTTC
NA	TRBJ2-3	NA	TRBV2	CASKRTGYDTQYF	TGTGCCAGCAAGAGGACTGGCTACGATACGCAGTATTTT
NA	TRBJ1-1	NA	TRBV5-4	CASSSVRMNTEAFF	TGTGCCAGCAGCTCGGTTAGAATGAACACTGAAGCTTTCTTT
TRBD1	TRBJ1-1	NA	TRBV15	CATSRDGTVGFF	TGTGCCACCAGCAGAGATGGGACAGTAGGTTTCTTT
TRBD1	TRBJ1-5	NA	TRBV30	CAWSGQGDQPQHF	TGTGCCTGGAGTGGACAGGGAGATCAGCCCCAGCATTTT
NA	TRBJ1-1	NA	TRBV19	CASSIVGGRVTEAFF	TGTGCCAGTAGTATAGTGGGGGGGCGCGTGACTGAAGCTTTCTTT
NA	TRBJ2-3	NA	TRBV7-9	CASLTLGGRQYF	TGTGCCAGCCTAACCCTAGGGGGACGGCAGTATTTT
NA	TRBJ1-1	NA	TRBV2	CASRTDRLNTEAFF	TGTGCCAGCAGGACCGACAGGCTGAACACTGAAGCTTTCTTT
NA	TRBJ1-1	NA	TRBV3-1/TRBV3-2	CASSHRGDWNTEAFF	TGTGCCAGCAGCCACCGGGGGGACTGGAACACTGAAGCTTTCTTT
TRBD1	TRBJ1-4	NA	TRBV5-1	CASSLEGGTNEKLFF	TGCGCCAGCAGCTTGGAAGGGGGCACTAATGAAAAACTGTTTTTT
NA	TRBJ1-2	NA	TRBV7-9	CASSRGHIYGYTF	TGTGCCAGCAGCCGTGGACATATCTATGGCTACACCTTC